This paragraph reports one T cell receptor beta chain. Its antigen is currently unknown. This sample is part of a study of OX40 agonist ivuxolimab in advanced cancers. Looking at the study overall: Patients achieving partial responses numbered three: one hepatocellular carcinoma case and two cutaneous melanoma cases. Study-wide results and caveats: Dosing at 0.1 to 3.0 mg/kg was accompanied by clonal expansion of CD4+ and CD8+ blood T cells by week 6.

Sequencing used immunoSEQ multiplex PCR; TCRdb keeps in-frame clones, though not all of them. The repertoire includes tens of thousands of clones, 85% to 95% of them detected once, and around 25% sits in the top ten. The CDR3 spans 13 residues. Trimming removed 2 bases at V and 4 bases at J, with 8 bases between. Germline V gene data show CDR1 as SEHNR and CDR2 as FQNEAQ (reference sequence). This receptor was identified in an adult with an advanced solid tumor such as melanoma, head and neck, liver or kidney cancer. The starting material was CD4+ or CD8+ T cells sorted from blood, obtained in a trial of the OX40 agonist ivuxolimab. This sequence joins TRBV7-9 and TRBJ1-2; weak D call: TRBD1 (5 bases). The CDR3, as DNA: TGTGCCAGCAGCTTACCCGGGACCTATGGCTACACCTTC. Protein: CASSLPGTYGYTF. The variable domain in full, completed from reference TRBV7-9 and TRBJ1-2, reads DTGVSQNPRHKITKRGQNVTFRCDPISEHNRLYWYRQTLGQGPEFLTYFQNEAQLEKSRLLSDRFSAERPKGSFSTLEIQRTEQGDSAMYLCASSLPGTYGYTFGSGTRLTVV.